This T cell receptor beta chain came from a study of cytomegalovirus exposure and HLA in healthy donors. Trimming removed 5 bases at V and 4 bases at J, with 12 bases between. CDR3 size: 14 residues. The germline V gene encodes CDR1 LNHDA and CDR2 SQIVND (reference sequence). Study outcomes and limitations: Analysis was carried out at a later point, and it linked a missense DCLRE1C variant to TCR beta V- and J-gene trimming.

Notes on this clone: Its target is not known.

60 Vbeta and 13 Jbeta primers were used in PCR. TCRdb's table, derived via immunoSEQ multiplex PCR, lists solely in-frame clones and lacks some. This sample has approximately 170,000 clones; more than 75% occur once, and the top ten carry around 2.6%. The sample comprised PBMCs. The TCR originated in a man aged 30 to 45 in good health and CMV-seropositive. This chain links TRBV19 with TRBJ1-5; D not resolved. The CDR3 loop is CASSEQGGNQPQHF. The DNA for the CDR3 is TGTGCCAGTAGTGAGCAAGGAGGAAATCAGCCCCAGCATTTT.